This TCR beta chain is drawn from a study of blood T cell repertoires in COVID-19 (dated by TCRdb to 2020 to 2022). Background for the entire study: Samples from collaborators originated in the United States, Italy and Spain and spanned both the acute and convalescent phases of COVID-19. The prospective study material was composed of cDNA or gDNA derived from T cells, B-cell-depleted T cells, or PBMCs. Deeply sampled blood TCRbeta repertoires from subjects exposed to, actively infected with, or recovered from COVID-19 were included in the dataset. A freely available public database, intended as a resource for researchers studying the immune response to SARS-CoV-2, is where the repertoires were released. The samples were drawn from two sources: the first 160 participants of the ongoing ImmuneRACE study, and 1,254 subjects contributed by 6 global collaborators. Sample metadata almost always included a de-identified subject ID, COVID-19 status, age in years and sex. Where available, HLA class I and class II types were obtained from metadata supplied by the sample provider rather than from assay-based typing.

With regard to this clone: Its antigen is currently not known. No much larger clone exists at a distance of one base, and base qualities are not known.

TCRbeta CDR3 regions were amplified from genomic DNA using the immunoSEQ Assay, a bias-controlled multiplex PCR. The source study handled its data this way. Nucleated cell counts per sample were estimated from amplification of reference gene primers within the assay. To quantify the absolute abundance of each unique TCRbeta CDR3 rearrangement, sequence reads were collapsed and filtered. For each sample, productive Simpson clonality was calculated by taking the square root of Simpson's diversity index across productive rearrangements. What TCRdb holds here is the immuneACCESS table cut down to in-frame rearrangements. Part of the clones is not present; checked against another copy, under half of the missing clones reflect an unresolved V gene, and the others are unexplained. V and J calls and clone size are copied from that table; D and trimming were computed from the DNA. The sample data list 250,000 or so clones, and approximately 84% of these were observed just once. The ten largest clones capture under 2% of the sample.

V is reduced by 5 bases and J by 4 bases, leaving a spacing of 9 bases between them. Taken from the germline V gene, the CDR1 and CDR2 loops are SGHTA and FQGNSA. Including the terminal cysteine and phenylalanine, the CDR3 comprises 13 residues. Solely the CDR3 DNA is kept, with 39 bases framed from the first base. Findings and caveats that apply to the study as a whole: Clinical and demographic metadata were provided uncurated, with the amount varying by source and participant.

In the prospective study, participants were 18 to 89 years old, resided in 25 or so geographic areas of the United States, and were enrolled through a virtual design. To assign participants to cohorts, the prospective study relied on clinical history that participants themselves reported in a screening survey and a study questionnaire. Recovered participants in ImmuneRACE Cohort 3 were defined by two consecutive negative NP/OP PCR tests, clearance by a healthcare professional, or resolution of symptoms. Mobile phlebotomists in the prospective study collected whole blood, serum and a nasopharyngeal or oropharyngeal swab from every participant. Over a roughly 2-month period, participants in the prospective study had the option of providing additional blood draws and questionnaires. Before DNA extraction, blood samples from the prospective study were shipped at room temperature or frozen.

Material for sequencing was PBMCs or T cells enriched from blood (not recorded which). The sequence was obtained from a man in his sixties who had recovered from COVID-19. The chain employs TRBV7-2 and TRBJ1-5; perhaps TRBD1 is the D gene, with 6 bases matching. The encoded CDR3 is CASSRDRNQPQHF. The nucleotide sequence is given as TGTGCCAGCAGCCGAGACAGGAATCAGCCCCAGCATTTT. The CDR3, completed at both ends by the reference TRBV7-2 and TRBJ1-5 genes, gives the full variable domain GAGVSQSPSNKVTEKGKDVELRCDPISGHTALYWYRQSLGQGLEFLIYFQGNSAPDKSGLPSDRFSAERTGGSVSTLTIQRTQQEDSAVYLCASSRDRNQPQHFGDGTRLSIL.